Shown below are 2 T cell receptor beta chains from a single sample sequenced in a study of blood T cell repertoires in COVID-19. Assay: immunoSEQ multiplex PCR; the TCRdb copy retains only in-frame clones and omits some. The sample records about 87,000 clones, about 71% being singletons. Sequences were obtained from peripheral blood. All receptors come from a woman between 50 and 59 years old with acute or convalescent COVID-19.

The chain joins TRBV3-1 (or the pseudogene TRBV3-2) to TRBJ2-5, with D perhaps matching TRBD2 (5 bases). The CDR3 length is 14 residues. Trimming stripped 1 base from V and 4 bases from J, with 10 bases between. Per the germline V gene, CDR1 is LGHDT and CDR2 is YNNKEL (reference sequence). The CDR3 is CASSQVRRRETQYF. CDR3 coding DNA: TGTGCCAGCAGCCAAGTAAGGAGGAGAGAGACCCAGTACTTC.

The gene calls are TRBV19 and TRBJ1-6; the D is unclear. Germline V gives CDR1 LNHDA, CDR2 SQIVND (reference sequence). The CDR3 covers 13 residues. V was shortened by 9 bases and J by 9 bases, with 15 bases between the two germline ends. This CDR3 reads CASHGRLSSPLHF. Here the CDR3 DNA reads TGTGCCAGCCACGGTCGTCTGAGTTCACCCCTCCACTTT.